This T cell receptor (beta chain) is drawn from a study of blood T cell repertoires in COVID-19. Overall study context: Sites across the United States, Italy and Spain contributed samples from acute and convalescent COVID-19. Sample material is recorded as cDNA or gDNA derived from T cells, B-cell-depleted T cells, or PBMCs.

The germline CDR1 and CDR2 sequences are SGHTA and FQGNSA. The CDR3 covers 15 residues. Unmatched junction bases numbered 3, after V lost 0 bases and J lost 3 bases. In the original processing: Reference gene primer amplification gave estimated nucleated cell counts. Data came from immunoSEQ multiplex PCR; TCRdb stores just in-frame clones and leaves some out. V, J and clone size are taken as reported in that table, and D and trimming were inferred from the DNA itself. The table lists about 78,000 clones, less than 90% of them singletons. V gene TRBV7-2 combines with J gene TRBJ2-3; 7 bases line up with TRBD2. Specimen: peripheral blood. The clonotype comes from a man aged 50 or older with acute or convalescent COVID-19. CDR3 coding DNA: TGTGCCAGCAGCTTAGCGGGAGGGCCAACAGATACGCAGTATTTT. This sequence encodes CASSLAGGPTDTQYF. The full variable domain, with the rest looked up from reference TRBV7-2 and TRBJ2-3, is GAGVSQSPSNKVTEKGKDVELRCDPISGHTALYWYRQSLGQGLEFLIYFQGNSAPDKSGLPSDRFSAERTGGSVSTLTIQRTQQEDSAVYLCASSLAGGPTDTQYFGPGTRLTVL.